This T cell receptor (beta chain) was retrieved from a study of blood T cell repertoires in COVID-19. Residents of approximately 25 US areas, aged about 18 to 95 years, made up the participants. Donors of Cohort 3 who recovered were those that had two negative PCRs, clearance, or symptom resolution. Germline trimming cut 2 bases from V and 2 bases from J; bases unmatched to any gene: 10. This CDR3 spans 18 amino acids. CDR1 and CDR2 (germline): SGHRS, YFSETQ. Generated by immunoSEQ multiplex PCR, the TCRdb table keeps only in-frame clones and is missing some. Seen here are 390,000 or so clones, about 83% observed once, and the top ten hold 10%.

The rearrangement uses TRBV5-1 and TRBJ2-6; 7 bases are shared with TRBD1. The sample comprised PBMCs or T cells enriched from blood (not recorded which). The receptor comes from a woman between 45 and 65 years old who had recovered from COVID-19. In nucleotides, the CDR3 is TGCGCCAGCAGCTTATTGACAGGGTCGCTCGCTGGGGCCAACGTCCTGACTTTC. Residues: CASSLLTGSLAGANVLTF.